Below, 28 T cell receptor beta chains from the same sample are listed, as sequenced in a study of blood T cell repertoires in COVID-19. The data were produced by immunoSEQ multiplex PCR, yet TCRdb's version contains in-frame clones alone and is incomplete. The sample holds around 250,000 clones; 84% are singletons and the top ten take 8.6%. Sequencing was done on a sample of peripheral blood. These receptors originate from a human donor in a cohort sampled during active COVID-19.

The count of this clone is one. The rearrangement uses TRBV4-1 and TRBJ2-7; maybe TRBD2 (6 bases). Per the germline V gene, CDR1 is MGHRA and CDR2 is YSYEKL. Trimming took off 0 bases at V and 3 bases at J, with 9 bases between the two ends. This CDR3 is 14 amino acids long. The DNA for the CDR3 is TGCGCCAGCAGCCAAGATAGGACTATCTACGAGCAGTACTTC. As protein: CASSQDRTIYEQYF.

V gene TRBV15 combines with J gene TRBJ1-2; 8 bases align to TRBD1. The V gene's germline CDR1 is LNHNV and CDR2 YYDKDF (reference sequence). CDR3 length: 19 residues. V was pared by 0 bases and J by 6 bases, with 18 bases of the junction left unmatched. CDR3 sequence: CATSRDTSPSRTGNNGYTF. The CDR3, as DNA: TGTGCCACCAGCAGAGATACTTCCCCCAGTAGGACAGGGAATAATGGCTACACCTTC. The full variable domain, its missing parts supplied by reference TRBV15 and TRBJ1-2, is DAMVIQNPRYQVTQFGKPVTLSCSQTLNHNVMYWYQQKSSQAPKLLFHYYDKDFNNEADTPDNFQSRRPNTSFCFLDIRSPGLGDTAMYLCATSRDTSPSRTGNNGYTFGSGTRLTVV.

J is TRBJ2-1 and V is TRBV14, with a weak D call TRBD2 (7 bases). This CDR3 is 14 amino acids long. The germline V and J ends were trimmed by 1 base and 7 bases, with 11 bases remaining between them. CDR1 is SGHDN, CDR2 FVKESK, per germline. The CDR3 DNA sequence: TGTGCCAGCAGCCAAGTCGGGGGGCAAAATGAGCAGTTCTTC. As protein: CASSQVGGQNEQFF. The entire variable domain, with the rest obtained from reference TRBV14 and TRBJ2-1, is as follows: EAGVTQFPSHSVIEKGQTVTLRCDPISGHDNLYWYRRVMGKEIKFLLHFVKESKQDESGMPNNRFLAERTGGTYSTLKVQPAELEDSGVYFCASSQVGGQNEQFFGPGTRLTVL.

The chain has TRBV27 and TRBJ1-6; perhaps TRBD1 as D (6 bases). There are 14 residues in the CDR3. With 5 bases removed from V and 7 bases from J, the gap between germline ends came to 12 bases. The germline CDR1 and CDR2 sequences are MNHEY and SMNVEV (reference sequence). CDR3 protein: CASSLRDKNSPLHF. DNA of the CDR3: TGTGCCAGCAGTCTCCGGGACAAGAATTCACCCCTCCACTTT.

The chain is built from TRBV7-2 and TRBJ2-7, with 9 positions matching TRBD2. The CDR3 is 15 residues long. CDR1 is SGHTA and CDR2 is FQGNSA in the germline V gene. Unmatched junction bases numbered 10, after V lost 8 bases and J lost 2 bases. This chain's CDR3 is CASAPSGTGPYEQYF. CDR3 nucleotide sequence: TGTGCCAGCGCCCCTAGCGGGACCGGCCCCTACGAGCAGTACTTC.

This chain joins TRBV5-1 and TRBJ2-7; 9 bases line up with TRBD1. This CDR3 contains 14 residues. Trimming removed 4 bases from V and 2 bases from J; junction bases left unmatched: 4. CDR1 is SGHRS and CDR2 is YFSETQ in the germline V gene. The CDR3 bases are TGCGCCAGCAGCCTCGGGGACAGGGCCTACGAGCAGTACTTC. Encoded protein: CASSLGDRAYEQYF.

This chain connects TRBV2 to TRBJ2-5; D gene ambiguous. V lost 0 bases and J lost 4, with 9 bases in between. The CDR3 is 14 amino acids. CDR1 is SNHLY, CDR2 FYNNEI, per germline. CDR3 in amino acids: CASSEALSLETQYF. The CDR3 DNA sequence: TGTGCCAGCAGTGAAGCGCTCAGTTTAGAGACCCAGTACTTC.

This clone has a single count. The CDR3 protein is CASSFAVGATGEQYF. The CDR3 DNA reads as TGCGCCAGCAGCTTTGCTGTGGGGGCGACAGGCGAGCAGTACTTC. V usage is TRBV5-1 and J usage is TRBJ2-7; a possible D gene is TRBD1 (6 bases). Germline-derived CDR1 and CDR2 are SGHRS and YFSETQ. Trimming left V 2 bases short and J 6 bases short, with 18 bases between. The CDR3 covers 15 residues.

This rearrangement joins TRBV3-1 (or the pseudogene TRBV3-2) to TRBJ2-7, with D maybe TRBD2 (6 bases). V dropped 1 base and J dropped 5 bases, with 15 bases sitting between them. Germline V gene lookup returns CDR1 LGHDT and CDR2 YNNKEL (reference sequence). CDR3 length equals 15 residues. CDR3 DNA sequence: TGTGCCAGCAGCCAAGTACCGGGGGTAGGGCACGAGCAGTACTTC. Its translation is CASSQVPGVGHEQYF.

This clone was recorded only once. V usage is TRBV28 and J usage is TRBJ2-3; 10 nucleotides agree with TRBD2. The CDR3 is 15 amino acids. V lost 5 bases and J lost 5; bases outside the gene matches: 7. Germline V gene lookup returns CDR1 MDHEN and CDR2 SYDVKM. CDR3 sequence (DNA): TGTGCCAGCAGTGGAGCGGGGGGGCAATTAGATACGCAGTATTTT. Translating gives CASSGAGGQLDTQYF.

The chain combines TRBV5-6 with TRBJ2-5, with D uncertain. Germline values: CDR1 SGHDT, CDR2 YYEEEE. Trimming shortened V by 0 bases and J by 0 bases, and 6 bases separated the two germline ends. This CDR3 is built from 14 residues. The CDR3 DNA is TGTGCCAGCAGCTTGGCAGCGTACCAAGAGACCCAGTACTTC. It encodes CASSLAAYQETQYF.

The chain is built from TRBV28 and TRBJ2-7; maybe TRBD2 (5 bases). The CDR3 is 12 residues long. Germline lookup yields CDR1 MDHEN and CDR2 SYDVKM. V lost 6 bases and J 3 bases, leaving 9 bases between the germline ends. CDR3 bases: TGTGCCAGCAGCGAGGGCCTCTACGAGCAGTACTTC. Translating gives CASSEGLYEQYF. Complete variable domain (other parts from reference TRBV28 and TRBJ2-7): DVKVTQSSRYLVKRTGEKVFLECVQDMDHENMFWYRQDPGLGLRLIYFSYDVKMKEKGDIPEGYSVSREKKERFSLILESASTNQTSMYLCASSEGLYEQYFGPGTRLTVT.

This chain uses TRBV6-1 with TRBJ1-4, with D possibly being TRBD1 (5 bases). Germline loops: CDR1 MNHNS, CDR2 SASEGT. This CDR3 region has 16 residues. Deletions cut 4 bases from V and 3 bases from J, with 15 bases between. CDR3 bases: TGTGCCAGCAGTGCGGCAGGGATAGGCCCTAATGAAAAACTGTTTTTT. It is translated as CASSAAGIGPNEKLFF.

V is TRBV5-1 and J is TRBJ1-1, with D maybe TRBD1 (5 bases). V was clipped by 0 bases and J by 4 bases, with 13 bases between them. Germline loops: CDR1 SGHRS, CDR2 YFSETQ. The CDR3 consists of 15 residues. The CDR3 protein is CASSLGWQGGTEAFF. CDR3 sequence (DNA): TGCGCCAGCAGCTTGGGGTGGCAGGGCGGCACTGAAGCTTTCTTT.

This sequence joins TRBV5-1 and TRBJ1-5; 7 bases agree with TRBD1. This CDR3 is built from 14 residues. CDR1 is SGHRS, CDR2 YFSETQ, per germline. V shed 4 bases and J 6 bases; nucleotides not matched to a gene: 7. The CDR3 DNA reads as TGCGCCAGCAGCCCGGGGACAGAATGTCAGCCCCAGCATTTT. Residues: CASSPGTECQPQHF.

V usage is TRBV3-1 (or the pseudogene TRBV3-2) and J usage is TRBJ1-4; 7 bases are a match to TRBD1. After removal of 5 bases from V and 2 bases from J, the junction contained 5 bases not matched to a gene. The CDR3 runs to 15 residues. Germline CDR1 is LGHDT and CDR2 is YNNKEL (reference sequence). The CDR3 region is CASSSIQGTNEKLFF. As DNA, the CDR3 is TGTGCCAGCAGCTCTATACAGGGGACTAATGAAAAACTGTTTTTT.

On this clone: Other DNA sequences from this sample encode an identical CDR3 as well. The J gene is TRBJ2-6, the V gene TRBV28; D is uncertain. The CDR3 is 15 residues long. Trimming removed 6 bases at V and 0 bases at J, with 9 bases between. Germline CDR1 and CDR2: MDHEN and SYDVKM. CDR3 DNA sequence: TGTGCCAGCAGCCTACGAGGCTCTGGGGCCAACGTCCTGACTTTC. Encoded protein: CASSLRGSGANVLTF.

This clone came up once. The J gene is TRBJ2-2, the V gene TRBV29-1; TRBD1 matches 12 bases. The junction had 8 bases not matched to a gene; V was cut back by 6 bases and J by 3 bases. The germline CDR1 and CDR2 sequences are SQVTM and ANQGSEA. CDR3 size: 16 residues. For the CDR3, the DNA is TGCAGCGTCCGCGGGACAGGGGGCCGACACACCGGGGAGCTGTTTTTT. Its translation is CSVRGTGGRHTGELFF.

The chain combines TRBV11-2 with TRBJ2-2, with 7 nucleotides matching TRBD1. The V segment lost 4 bases and the J segment 0 bases; nucleotides outside the gene matches: 5. Germline V gives CDR1 SGHAT, CDR2 FQNNGV. CDR3 size: 16 residues. Here the CDR3 reads CASSSWDSANTGELFF. For the CDR3, the DNA is TGTGCCAGCAGCTCCTGGGACAGCGCGAACACCGGGGAGCTGTTTTTT.

The V and J genes are TRBV19 and TRBJ1-6, with D possibly being TRBD1 (5 bases). V was shortened by 3 bases and J by 7 bases, with 10 bases between the two germline ends. Germline V gene lookup returns CDR1 LNHDA and CDR2 SQIVND (reference sequence). This CDR3 has 14 residues. The CDR3: CASSIGYRNSPLHF. The CDR3 DNA follows: TGTGCCAGTAGTATTGGTTACAGGAATTCACCCCTCCACTTT.

V is TRBV6-2 or TRBV6-3 and J is TRBJ2-7; D call uncertain. Germline V gives CDR1 MNHEY, CDR2 SVGEGT. CDR3 length: 14 amino acids. Trimming took off 6 bases at V and 2 bases at J, with 14 bases between the two ends. CDR3 coding DNA: TGTGCCAGCAGCATCGACGAGGCACCCTACGAGCAGTACTTC. The encoded protein is CASSIDEAPYEQYF.

The chain combines TRBV6-2 or TRBV6-3 with TRBJ2-7; no clear D. Germline loops: CDR1 MNHEY, CDR2 SVGEGT. Trimming pared 6 bases from V and 2 bases from J, leaving 14 bases between. The CDR3 has 14 residues. CDR3 nucleotide sequence: TGTGCCAGCAGCCCCCCCGACTTAGCCTACGAGCAGTACTTC. Protein sequence: CASSPPDLAYEQYF.

The chain employs TRBV6-6 and TRBJ2-7; 11 bases line up with TRBD1. Germline CDR1 is MNHNY and CDR2 is SVGAGI (reference sequence). The ends lost 5 bases at V and 6 bases at J; junction bases unmatched: 3. CDR3 length equals 13 residues. The CDR3 sequence: CASSRTGGTEQYF. CDR3 in DNA: TGTGCCAGCAGTCGGACAGGGGGCACCGAGCAGTACTTC.

The chain recombines TRBV5-1 with TRBJ1-1; D is unclear. Trimming cost V 4 bases and J 1 base, with 14 bases left between them. The CDR3 is 15 amino acids. Germline V gene data show CDR1 as SGHRS and CDR2 as YFSETQ. CDR3 DNA: TGCGCCAGCAGCACGGCCGGGATCCCGAACACTGAAGCTTTCTTT. Residues: CASSTAGIPNTEAFF.

The sample holds a few counts of this clone. This chain's CDR3 is CASSLDGDRVDTQYF. CDR3 sequence (DNA): TGCGCCAGCAGCCTCGACGGGGATCGGGTAGATACGCAGTATTTT. The gene calls are TRBV5-1 and TRBJ2-3; TRBD2 is a possible D gene (5 bases). Germline V CDR1 and CDR2: SGHRS, YFSETQ. Trimming removed 4 bases at V and 5 bases at J, with 17 bases between. The CDR3 contains 15 residues.

The CDR3 protein is CASRVADQEGFGETQYF. The CDR3 nucleotides are TGTGCCAGCAGGGTAGCGGATCAAGAGGGTTTTGGGGAGACCCAGTACTTC. This chain joins TRBV5-5 and TRBJ2-5; tentative D call: TRBD2 (6 bases). V shed 5 bases and J shed 5 bases, with 25 bases lying between them. Germline lookup yields CDR1 SGHKS and CDR2 YYEKEE (reference sequence). There are 17 residues in the CDR3.

The V gene is TRBV2, the J gene TRBJ2-7; 10 nucleotides match TRBD1. This CDR3 has 15 amino acids. CDR1 SNHLY and CDR2 FYNNEI come from the germline V gene. With V trimmed by 6 bases and J by 3 bases, 8 bases remained unmatched. In DNA form, the CDR3 reads TGTGCCAGCAGCTCCAGGGACAGGGGTTACTACGAGCAGTACTTC. Its protein is CASSSRDRGYYEQYF. The full variable domain, its missing parts supplied by reference TRBV2 and TRBJ2-7, is EPEVTQTPSHQVTQMGQEVILRCVPISNHLYFYWYRQILGQKVEFLVSFYNNEISEKSEIFDDQFSVERPDGSNFTLKIRSTKLEDSAMYFCASSSRDRGYYEQYFGPGTRLTVT.

This clone was seen a few times. This rearrangement joins TRBV27 to TRBJ2-1; possibly TRBD1 for D (6 bases). The CDR3 covers 14 residues. V gave up 2 bases and J gave up 4 bases, with 9 bases separating them. CDR1 and CDR2 from the germline V gene are MNHEY and SMNVEV (reference sequence). The CDR3: CASSLEGVYNEQFF. For the CDR3, the DNA is TGTGCCAGCAGTTTAGAGGGGGTGTACAATGAGCAGTTCTTC.